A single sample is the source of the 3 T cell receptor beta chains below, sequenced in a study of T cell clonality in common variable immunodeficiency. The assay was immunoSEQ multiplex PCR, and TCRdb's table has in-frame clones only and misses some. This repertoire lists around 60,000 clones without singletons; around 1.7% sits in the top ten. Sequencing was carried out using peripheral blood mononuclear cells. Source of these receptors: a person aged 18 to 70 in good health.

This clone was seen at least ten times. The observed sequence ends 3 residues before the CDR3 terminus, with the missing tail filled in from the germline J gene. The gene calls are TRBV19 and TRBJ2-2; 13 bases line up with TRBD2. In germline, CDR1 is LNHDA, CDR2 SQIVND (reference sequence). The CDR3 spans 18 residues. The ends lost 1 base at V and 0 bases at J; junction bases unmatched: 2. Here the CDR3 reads CASSIGLAGGANTGELFF. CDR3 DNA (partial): TGTGCCAGTAGTATAGGACTAGCGGGAGGAGCGAACACCGGGGAG.

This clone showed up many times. The CDR3 loop reads CASSLPRGETQYF. Partial CDR3 DNA: TGCGCCAGCAGCTTGCCCAGGGGGGAGACC. This chain joins TRBV5-1 and TRBJ2-5; TRBD1 matches 7 bases. The read ends 3 residues early relative to the CDR3; the germline J gene fills the gap. The junction had 2 bases not matched to a gene; V was cut back by 1 base and J by 5 bases. Germline V gene sequence: CDR1 SGHRS, CDR2 YFSETQ. The CDR3 consists of 13 residues.

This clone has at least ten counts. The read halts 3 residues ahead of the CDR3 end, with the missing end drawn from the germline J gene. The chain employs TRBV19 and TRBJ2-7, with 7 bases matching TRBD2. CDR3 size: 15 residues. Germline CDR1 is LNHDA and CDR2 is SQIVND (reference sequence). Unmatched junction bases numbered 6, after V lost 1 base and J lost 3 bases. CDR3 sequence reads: CASSIGGGAYYEQYF. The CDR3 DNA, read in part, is TGTGCCAGTAGTATAGGGGGGGGAGCTTACTACGAG.